This T cell receptor beta chain was profiled in a study of tissue T cells after allogeneic stem cell transplantation. Study-wide points: This small cohort was clinically heterogeneous, and sampling depth was a limitation. The study did not identify alloreactive or antigen-specific tissue TCRs, and some clones might be persisting host cells. Blood and spleen captured only part of the tissue TCR repertoire.

Enrolled prospectively were adult allogeneic hematopoietic cell transplant recipients whose graft-versus-host disease was steroid-refractory. All graft-versus-host disease patients had gastrointestinal involvement and received several lines of directed therapy. A remark on this clone: Antigen unknown.

CDR1 is SGDLS and CDR2 is YYNGEE in the germline V gene. Trimming took 4 bases from V and 14 from J; bases not matched to a gene: 12. The CDR3 has 13 residues. Sequencing was performed with immunoSEQ multiplex PCR; in TCRdb, only in-frame clones are kept and a portion is missing. The profile shows roughly 2,800 clones, around 62% of them singletons. The source was ascending colon tissue, collected at autopsy. The TCR was taken from a male patient at least 60 years old with steroid-refractory graft-versus-host disease after an allogeneic stem cell transplant. Some T cells may be provided by the graft donor. The genes are TRBV9 and TRBJ1-2, with 9 positions matching TRBD1. CDR3 nucleotides: TGTGCCAGCAGCTCCGGGGACAGGGTCGACGGGACCTTC. Translation gives CASSSGDRVDGTF.